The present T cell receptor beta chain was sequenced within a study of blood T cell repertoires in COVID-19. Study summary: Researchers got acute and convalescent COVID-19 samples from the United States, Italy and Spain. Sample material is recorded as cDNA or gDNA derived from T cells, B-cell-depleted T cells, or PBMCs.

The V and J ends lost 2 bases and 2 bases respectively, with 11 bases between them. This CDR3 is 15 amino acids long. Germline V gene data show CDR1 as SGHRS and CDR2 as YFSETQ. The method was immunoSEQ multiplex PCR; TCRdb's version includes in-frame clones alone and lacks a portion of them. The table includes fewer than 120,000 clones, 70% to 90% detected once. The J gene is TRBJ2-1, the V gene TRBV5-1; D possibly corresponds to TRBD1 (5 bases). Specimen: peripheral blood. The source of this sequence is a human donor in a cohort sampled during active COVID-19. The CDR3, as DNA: TGCGCCAGCAGCTTTCCCCCACAGGCCTACAATGAGCAGTTCTTC. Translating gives CASSFPPQAYNEQFF. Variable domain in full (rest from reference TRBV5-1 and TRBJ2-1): KAGVTQTPRYLIKTRGQQVTLSCSPISGHRSVSWYQQTPGQGLQFLFEYFSETQRNKGNFPGRFSGRQFSNSRSEMNVSTLELGDSALYLCASSFPPQAYNEQFFGPGTRLTVL.